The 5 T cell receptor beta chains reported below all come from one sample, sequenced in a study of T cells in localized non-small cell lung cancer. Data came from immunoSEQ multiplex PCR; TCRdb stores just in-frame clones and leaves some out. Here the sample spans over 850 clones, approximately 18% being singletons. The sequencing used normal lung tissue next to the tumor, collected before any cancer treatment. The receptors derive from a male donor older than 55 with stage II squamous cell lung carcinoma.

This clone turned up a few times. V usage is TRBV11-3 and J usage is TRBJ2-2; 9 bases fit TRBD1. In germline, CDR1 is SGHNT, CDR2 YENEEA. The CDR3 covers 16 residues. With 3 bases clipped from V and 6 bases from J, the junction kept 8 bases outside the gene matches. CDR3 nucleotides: TGTGCCAGCAGCTTCCCGGGGACAGGGATCGCCGGGGAGCTGTTTTTT. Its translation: CASSFPGTGIAGELFF.

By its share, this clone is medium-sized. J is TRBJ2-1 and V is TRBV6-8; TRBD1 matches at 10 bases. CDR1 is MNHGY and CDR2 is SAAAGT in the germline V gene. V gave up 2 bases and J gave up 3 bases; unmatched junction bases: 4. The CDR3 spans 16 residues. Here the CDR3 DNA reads TGTGCCAGCAGTTACGGACAGGGGGGTCTCTACAATGAGCAGTTCTTC. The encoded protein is CASSYGQGGLYNEQFF.

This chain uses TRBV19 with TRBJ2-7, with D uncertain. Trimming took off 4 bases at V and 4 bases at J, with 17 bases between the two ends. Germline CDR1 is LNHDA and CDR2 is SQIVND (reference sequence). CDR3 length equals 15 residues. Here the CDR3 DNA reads TGTGCCAGTAGTACTGCCGGAGACTGGTCTTACGAGCAGTACTTC. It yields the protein CASSTAGDWSYEQYF.

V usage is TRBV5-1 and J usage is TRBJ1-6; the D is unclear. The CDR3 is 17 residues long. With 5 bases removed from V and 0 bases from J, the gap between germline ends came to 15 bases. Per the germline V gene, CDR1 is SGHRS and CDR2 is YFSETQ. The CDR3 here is CASRRTSYSSYNSPLHF. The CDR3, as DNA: TGCGCCAGCAGACGGACGTCCTATAGCTCCTATAATTCACCCCTCCACTTT.

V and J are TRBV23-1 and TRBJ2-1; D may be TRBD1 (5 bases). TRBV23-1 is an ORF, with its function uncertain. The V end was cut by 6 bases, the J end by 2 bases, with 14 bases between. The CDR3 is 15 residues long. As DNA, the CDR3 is TGCGCCAGCAGCCCACCAGGGCAGCCCTACAATGAGCAGTTCTTC. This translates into CASSPPGQPYNEQFF.